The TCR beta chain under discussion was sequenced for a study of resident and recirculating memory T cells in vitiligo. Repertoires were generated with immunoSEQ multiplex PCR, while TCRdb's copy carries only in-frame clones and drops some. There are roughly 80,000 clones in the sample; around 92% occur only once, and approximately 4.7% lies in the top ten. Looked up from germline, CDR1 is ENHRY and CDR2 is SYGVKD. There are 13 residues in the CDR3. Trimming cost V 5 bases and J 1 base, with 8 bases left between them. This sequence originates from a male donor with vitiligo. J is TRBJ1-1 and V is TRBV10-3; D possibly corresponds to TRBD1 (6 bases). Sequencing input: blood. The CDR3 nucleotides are TGTGCCATCAGTCCGACAGGGAACACTGAAGCTTTCTTT. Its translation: CAISPTGNTEAFF.